One and the same sample provided the 3 T cell receptor beta chains below, sequenced in a study of CDR3 diversity in severe acne. TCRdb re-derived calls from the PCR reads in MiXCR, one entry per CDR3 protein. Of roughly 100,000 distinct CDR3 sequences in the sample, approximately 47% were seen once. The sequenced sample consisted of blood. Receptor source: a male donor with acne.

A remark on this clonotype: One end of the junction is discordant with germline, which a read error may explain. The chain uses TRBV20-1 and TRBJ2-1, with 8 nucleotides matching TRBD1. The CDR3 consists of 13 residues. The V gene's germline CDR1 is DFQATT and CDR2 SNEGSKA (reference sequence). The CDR3 is CSAGQGSYNEQSF. DNA of the CDR3: TGCAGTGCCGGACAGGGTTCCTACAATGAGCAGTCCTTC.

This rearrangement joins TRBV25-1 to TRBJ1-4; the D is unclear. Trimming pared 3 bases from V and 4 bases from J, leaving 9 bases between. In germline, CDR1 is MGHDK, CDR2 SYGVNS. This CDR3 has 14 amino acids. The CDR3 spells CASSDFEDNEKLFF. DNA of the CDR3: TGTGCCAGCAGTGATTTCGAAGATAATGAAAAACTGTTTTTT.

This clonotype occurred many times. The V and J genes are TRBV19 and TRBJ1-2; D is uncertain. There are 16 residues in the CDR3. The germline V and J ends were trimmed by 3 bases and 0 bases, with 14 bases remaining between them. Germline CDR1 reads LNHDA; CDR2 reads SQIVND (reference sequence). The CDR3 DNA is TGTGCCAGTAGTATTCCGCGGTCAGCAACTAACTATGGCTACACCTTC. Translation: CASSIPRSATNYGYTF. Looking up the rest from reference TRBV19 and TRBJ1-2 gives the full variable domain: DGGITQSPKYLFRKEGQNVTLSCEQNLNHDAMYWYRQDPGQGLRLIYYSQIVNDFQKGDIAEGYSVSREKKESFPLTVTSAQKNPTAFYLCASSIPRSATNYGYTFGSGTRLTVV.